This TCR beta chain comes out of a study of T cells in Graves' hyperthyroidism and ophthalmopathy. What was amplified from RNA transcripts were TCR beta CDR3 regions. First-round RT-PCR targeting the TCR CDR3 was performed with the HTBI primer set. TCRdb reprocessed the multiplex PCR reads with MiXCR, giving one entry per CDR3 protein. The sample records about 350,000 distinct CDR3 sequences, roughly 19% being singletons. When ophthalmopathy did not progress within 18 months, Graves' hyperthyroidism was considered stable. Investigators excluded patients with uncontrolled infection, other autoimmune disease, pregnancy or lactation. This clonotype has more than one count but fewer than ten. The antigen is undetermined. V lost 2 bases, J lost 7 bases, and 21 bases lay in between. The CDR3 sequence is 16 residues long. Germline lookup yields CDR1 MGHRA and CDR2 YSYEKL. Study-wide findings and caveats: In the blood, most expanded thyroid clonotypes above 0.001 appeared as well.

The chain is built from TRBV4-1 and TRBJ2-7; D possibly corresponds to TRBD1 (7 bases). The sequence derives from a woman between 18 and 30 years old with Graves' hyperthyroidism. Sequencing was performed on blood. The CDR3: CASSQKSAGGPPEQYF. CDR3 nucleotides: TGCGCCAGCAGCCAAAAATCCGCAGGGGGGCCCCCGGAGCAGTACTTC.